This T cell receptor beta chain was obtained from a study of cytomegalovirus exposure and HLA in healthy donors. The PCR had 60 Vbeta and 13 Jbeta primers. Measured with immunoSEQ multiplex PCR; TCRdb has only the in-frame clones, and not every one. The sample lists 160,000 or so clones, 65% to 85% occurring once. V was clipped by 1 base and J by 4 bases, with 17 bases between them. There are 17 residues in the CDR3. Germline V lookup: CDR1 SGHTA, CDR2 FQGNSA. The sequencing input was PBMCs. This chain connects TRBV7-2 to TRBJ1-5, with TRBD1 as a possible D gene (5 bases). The source is a woman in her 40s in good health and CMV-seropositive. The CDR3 protein is CASSLERMGRRNQPQHF. CDR3 DNA sequence: TGTGCCAGCAGCTTAGAAAGGATGGGGCGGCGGAATCAGCCCCAGCATTTT. Supplemented by reference TRBV7-2 and TRBJ1-5, the full variable domain reads GAGVSQSPSNKVTEKGKDVELRCDPISGHTALYWYRQSLGQGLEFLIYFQGNSAPDKSGLPSDRFSAERTGGSVSTLTIQRTQQEDSAVYLCASSLERMGRRNQPQHFGDGTRLSIL.